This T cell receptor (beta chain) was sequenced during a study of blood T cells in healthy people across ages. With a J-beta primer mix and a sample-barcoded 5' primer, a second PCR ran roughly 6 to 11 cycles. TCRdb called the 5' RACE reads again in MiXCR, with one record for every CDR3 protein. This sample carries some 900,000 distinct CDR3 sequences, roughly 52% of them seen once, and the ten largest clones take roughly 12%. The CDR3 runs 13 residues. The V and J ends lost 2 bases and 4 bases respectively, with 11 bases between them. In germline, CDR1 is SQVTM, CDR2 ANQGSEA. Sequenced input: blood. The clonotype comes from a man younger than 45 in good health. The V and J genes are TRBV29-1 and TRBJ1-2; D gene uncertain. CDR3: CSVERGVGYGYTF. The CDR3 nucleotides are TGCAGCGTTGAACGGGGAGTGGGCTATGGCTACACCTTC.